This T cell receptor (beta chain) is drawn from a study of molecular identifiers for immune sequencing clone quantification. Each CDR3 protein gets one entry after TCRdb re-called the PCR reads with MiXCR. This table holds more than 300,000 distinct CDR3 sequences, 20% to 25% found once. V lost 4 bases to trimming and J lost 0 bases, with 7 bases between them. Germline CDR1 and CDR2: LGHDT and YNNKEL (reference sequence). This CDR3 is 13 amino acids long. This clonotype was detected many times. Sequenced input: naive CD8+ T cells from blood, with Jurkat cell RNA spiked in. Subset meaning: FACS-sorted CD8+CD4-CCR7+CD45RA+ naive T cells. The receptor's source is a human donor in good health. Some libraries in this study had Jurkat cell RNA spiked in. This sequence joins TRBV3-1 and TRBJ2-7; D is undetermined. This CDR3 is CASSPPDSYEQYF. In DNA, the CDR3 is TGTGCCAGCAGCCCCCCAGACTCCTACGAGCAGTACTTC.